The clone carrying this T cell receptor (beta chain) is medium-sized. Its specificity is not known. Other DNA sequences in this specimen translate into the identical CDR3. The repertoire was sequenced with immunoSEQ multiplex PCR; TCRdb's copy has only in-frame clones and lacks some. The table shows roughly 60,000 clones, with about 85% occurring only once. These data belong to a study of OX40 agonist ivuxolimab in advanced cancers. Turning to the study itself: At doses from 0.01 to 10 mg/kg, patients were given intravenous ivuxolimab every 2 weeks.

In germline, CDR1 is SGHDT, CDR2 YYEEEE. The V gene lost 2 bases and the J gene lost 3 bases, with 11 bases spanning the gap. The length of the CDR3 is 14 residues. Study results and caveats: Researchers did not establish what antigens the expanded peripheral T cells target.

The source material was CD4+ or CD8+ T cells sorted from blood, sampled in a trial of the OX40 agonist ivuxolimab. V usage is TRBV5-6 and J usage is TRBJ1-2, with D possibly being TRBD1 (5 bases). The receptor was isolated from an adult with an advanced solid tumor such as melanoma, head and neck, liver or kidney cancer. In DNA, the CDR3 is TGTGCCAGCAGCTTTCCGGGGGGTGACTATGGCTACACCTTC. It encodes CASSFPGGDYGYTF.